The T cell receptor (beta chain) described here comes from a study of blood T cells in healthy people across ages. A second PCR, run for about 7 to 12 cycles, used a sample-barcoded 5' primer plus a J-beta primer mix. A minimum of 2.5 million CDR3-containing paired-end reads was obtained for each sample. TCRdb used MiXCR to reprocess the 5' RACE reads, holding one entry per CDR3 protein. The sample gives 780,000 or so distinct CDR3 sequences, 40% to 65% of which show up once; about 42% is in the top ten. Germline values: CDR1 SGDLS, CDR2 YYNGEE. Germline trimming cut 0 bases from V and 7 bases from J; bases unmatched to any gene: 3. This CDR3 comprises 15 residues. Study results and limitations: Age showed a roughly linear inverse relationship with TCR beta diversity per million T cells.

About this clonotype itself: Its antigen is not known.

Sequencing was done on a sample of blood. The TCR comes from an elderly man in good health. V and J are TRBV9 and TRBJ1-6, with 8 bases that match TRBD1. CDR3 region: CASSVADRENSPLHF. The CDR3 nucleotides read TGTGCCAGCAGCGTAGCGGACAGGGAGAATTCACCCCTCCACTTT.